This note documents a single T cell receptor (beta chain) sequence. Its antigen is as yet unknown. Trimming left V 4 bases short and J 2 bases short, with 18 bases between. This CDR3 contains 16 residues. Germline CDR1 SGHTA, CDR2 FQGTGA. The data were obtained in a study of T cell responses to AZD1222 COVID-19 vaccine. The protocol was immunoSEQ multiplex PCR, while the TCRdb copy is restricted to in-frame clones and leaves out a portion. This table holds around 130,000 clones, more than 80% found once. Overall study results and limits: Seropositive status at baseline applied to only five to seven AZD1222 recipients. There were mostly white British donors and more females than males, and clonal diversity was possibly underestimated. Recipients of two AZD1222 doses showed rising Spike-specific TCR breadth and depth. The reported proportion of spike-specific TCRs targeting unmutated variant regions was nearly half.

This TCR derives from an adult who received the MenACWY meningococcal vaccine as a control. The sample in question was peripheral blood, obtained 28 days after the second dose of the MenACWY control vaccine. The chain combines TRBV7-3 with TRBJ2-7; D not resolved. The CDR3 region is CASSSRMDGVTYEQYF. The CDR3 coding sequence is TGTGCCAGCAGCTCCCGGATGGACGGAGTTACCTACGAGCAGTACTTC.